The clone carrying this T cell receptor (beta chain) occurred a few times. Trimming removed 1 base from V and 4 bases from J; junction bases left unmatched: 7. The CDR3 contains 16 residues. CDR1 and CDR2 (germline): LGHNA, YNFKEQ. The data originate from a study of control samples from healthy donors and cancer patients. TCRdb's table, derived via immunoSEQ multiplex PCR, lists solely in-frame clones and lacks some. The table lists under 85,000 clones, 80% to 90% of them singletons. The source material was PBMCs. The chain recombines TRBV4-2 with TRBJ1-5; 7 nucleotides agree with TRBD1. This sequence originates from a man between 60 and 75 years old with head and neck cancer. The CDR3 here is CASSQVTGASNQPQHF. In DNA form, the CDR3 reads TGTGCCAGCAGCCAAGTTACAGGGGCCTCGAATCAGCCCCAGCATTTT.